The 5 T cell receptor beta chains below come from one sample, sequenced in a study of T cells in localized non-small cell lung cancer (dated by TCRdb to 2018 to 2021). Libraries were made using the immunoSEQ multiplex PCR assay. Imported from immuneACCESS, the table was reduced by TCRdb to in-frame sequences with V and J called. These copies leave out some clones; in studies compared against another copy, an unresolved V gene accounts for under half, and the cause of the remainder is not known. The sample data list around 350 clones, and approximately 25% of these were observed just once. The ten largest clones capture 20% to 25% of the sample. The sequencing used lung tumor tissue, collected before any cancer treatment. Source of these receptors: a man aged 40 to 70 with stage III squamous cell lung carcinoma.

The chain recombines TRBV5-1 with TRBJ1-1; D possibly corresponds to TRBD1 (5 bases). Germline V gene lookup returns CDR1 SGHRS and CDR2 YFSETQ. This CDR3 has 14 residues. Trimming shortened V by 0 bases and J by 1 base, and 7 bases separated the two germline ends. CDR3 sequence reads: CASSLAGQNTEAFF. The CDR3 nucleotides read TGCGCCAGCAGCTTGGCCGGACAGAACACTGAAGCTTTCTTT.

This clone was seen more than once but under ten times. The chain recombines TRBV6-8 with TRBJ1-1; D is unresolved. V gave up 5 bases and J gave up 4 bases, with 8 bases separating them. CDR3 size: 12 residues. Germline assignment: CDR1 MNHGY and CDR2 SAAAGT. CDR3 residues: CASSADATEAFF. CDR3 DNA sequence: TGTGCCAGCAGTGCCGACGCCACTGAAGCTTTCTTT.

This clone is classed as large. This chain connects TRBV11-3 to TRBJ1-5; TRBD1 matches at 9 bases. Germline V lookup: CDR1 SGHNT, CDR2 YENEEA. With 5 bases clipped from V and 2 bases from J, the junction kept 10 bases outside the gene matches. The CDR3 is 17 amino acids. This CDR3 reads CASSPGGGQGGNQPQHF. In nucleotides, the CDR3 is TGTGCCAGCAGCCCAGGAGGGGGACAGGGTGGCAATCAGCCCCAGCATTTT.

V usage is TRBV15 and J usage is TRBJ1-4; D uncertain. CDR1 and CDR2 from the germline V gene are LNHNV and YYDKDF (reference sequence). V shed 1 base and J shed 5 bases, with 8 bases lying between them. The CDR3 has 14 amino acids. The CDR3 is CATSRALPNEKLFF. For the CDR3, the DNA is TGTGCCACCAGCAGAGCGCTTCCAAATGAAAAACTGTTTTTT.

This clone was seen once. The rearrangement uses TRBV28 and TRBJ1-5, with TRBD1 as a possible D gene (6 bases). The V gene's germline CDR1 is MDHEN and CDR2 SYDVKM. The ends were cut back, 3 bases at V and 4 bases at J, with 10 bases in the middle. The CDR3 is 14 amino acids. CDR3 loop: CASSFLDSNQPQHF. CDR3 DNA sequence: TGTGCCAGCAGTTTTTTGGACAGTAATCAGCCCCAGCATTTT.